This T cell receptor (beta chain) was documented in a study of blood T cells in healthy people across ages. Study-level points and caveats: Aged donors had fewer naive CD4+ cells and lower diversity than long-lived donors. Observed TCR beta diversity showed a strong correlation with the percentage of naive T cells as measured by flow cytometry.

The use of a sample-barcoded 5' primer and a J-beta primer mix characterized a second PCR of roughly 7 to 11 cycles. TCRdb independently ran MiXCR on the 5' RACE reads; one entry per CDR3 protein. The data hold approximately 1,000,000 distinct CDR3 sequences, with more than 30% observed a single time. The CDR3 runs to 15 residues. CDR1 and CDR2 from the germline V gene are SNHLY and FYNNEI. V lost 6 bases, J lost 3 bases, and 7 bases stayed unmatched. On this clonotype itself: As yet, its antigen is unknown.

This chain joins TRBV2 and TRBJ1-2; 10 nucleotides align to TRBD1. The receptor comes from a man between 18 and 29 years old in good health. The sequenced sample consisted of blood. The CDR3 region has the DNA TGTGCCAGCAGCGACACCGGGACAGGGGACTATGGCTACACCTTC. This codes for CASSDTGTGDYGYTF.